This is a list of T cell receptor beta chains from one sample in a study of blood T cell repertoires in COVID-19. Clones were sequenced by immunoSEQ multiplex PCR, and TCRdb holds only the in-frame ones, with some missing. This sample yields about 48,000 clones, of which 85% to 90% are seen a single time; about a sixth belongs to the top ten. The sample was peripheral blood. These receptor sequences come from a human donor in a cohort sampled during active COVID-19. The CDR3 runs from the conserved cysteine through the conserved F or W. D genes are given only for firm matches. The listing skips clone size in some rows; elsewhere it reads once, few, many or a size class.

TRBJ2-7 TRBD1 few TRBV3-1/TRBV3-2 TGTGCCAGCAGCCAGTGGGACAGAACCTACGAGCAGTACTTC CASSQWDRTYEQYF
TRBJ2-7 TRBD1 NA TRBV27 TGTGCCAGCAGTTATAACAGGGGGGACGAGCAGTACTTC CASSYNRGDEQYF
TRBJ2-7 NA NA TRBV6-5 TGTGCCAGCAGAGCGGACGGTAACTACGAGCAGTACTTC CASRADGNYEQYF
TRBJ1-1 NA NA TRBV27 TGTGCCAGCAGGCCTGCAGGGTTGAACACTGAAGCTTTCTTT CASRPAGLNTEAFF
TRBJ1-1 TRBD1 NA TRBV25-1 TGTGCCAGCAGTCCAGCCGGGACAGTGAACACTGAAGCTTTCTTT CASSPAGTVNTEAFF
TRBJ2-2 NA NA TRBV7-8 TGTGCCAGCAGCGTTGGGCGGGTCGACACCGGGGAGCTGTTTTTT CASSVGRVDTGELFF
TRBJ2-7 NA once TRBV2 TGTGCCAGCAGTGCGGACACGCTAAGGCAGTACTTC CASSADTLRQYF
TRBJ1-1 NA NA TRBV7-9 TGTGCCAGCAGCCGAGGACAGAGTGATATGAACACTGAAGCTTTCTTT CASSRGQSDMNTEAFF
TRBJ2-1 NA NA TRBV7-9 TGTGCCAGCACCGGCGAGGGCAGCTCCTACAATGAGCAGTTCTTC CASTGEGSSYNEQFF
TRBJ1-2 NA few TRBV7-8 TGTGCCAGCAGCACCGCTAGTGCAGAAGGCGGCTACACCTTC CASSTASAEGGYTF
TRBJ1-1 NA NA TRBV6-6 TGTGCCAGCAGTTTAGGACAATCGAACACTGAAGCTTTCTTT CASSLGQSNTEAFF
TRBJ2-3 TRBD2 NA TRBV9 TGTGCCAGCAGCGTATTTGCGGGAGAAGCAAGGGATACGCAGTATTTT CASSVFAGEARDTQYF
TRBJ2-6 NA NA TRBV5-1 TGCGCCAGCAGCTTCGGGGACTCTGGGGCCAACGTCCTGACTTTC CASSFGDSGANVLTF
TRBJ2-3 TRBD2 NA TRBV7-2 TGTGCCACCCGCCAAGGGGTAGCGGGGGAAACAGATACGCAGTATTTT CATRQGVAGETDTQYF
TRBJ2-3 NA NA TRBV21-1 TGTGCCAGCAGCCAAACCCATGGTAGCGGAAGCACAGATACGCAGTATTTT CASSQTHGSGSTDTQYF
TRBJ1-2 NA NA TRBV30 TGTGCCTGGAGTGTAGTGGGTGGGCAAAGGATTAACTATGGCTACACCTTC CAWSVVGGQRINYGYTF
TRBJ1-2 NA NA TRBV2 TGTGCCAGCAGACCAGGGTGGTGGGCATCTAACTATGGCTACACCTTC CASRPGWWASNYGYTF
TRBJ2-7 NA NA TRBV27 TGTGCCAGCAGGGGGGGTATTCGGGTTGGTTCCTACGAGCAGTACTTC CASRGGIRVGSYEQYF
TRBJ1-1 TRBD1 NA TRBV28 TGTGCCAGCAGCAGGAGCGGGACAGGACACCGTGAAGCTTTCTTT CASSRSGTGHREAFF
TRBJ1-1 NA once TRBV27 TGTGCCAGCAGTTTCACAGGGAGCATGAACACTGAAGCTTTCTTT CASSFTGSMNTEAFF
TRBJ2-1 NA NA TRBV18 TGTGCCAGCTCCCCCCCAGAAGGGGCATCCTACAATGAGCAGTTCTTC CASSPPEGASYNEQFF
TRBJ2-7 NA NA TRBV9 TGTGCCAGCAGCGTAGGGGGGGACTCCTACGAGCAGTACTTC CASSVGGDSYEQYF
TRBJ2-7 NA NA TRBV20-1 TGCAGTGCTAGTGCTAGTCCCTACGAGCAGTACTTC CSASASPYEQYF
TRBJ1-1 TRBD1 NA TRBV19 TGTGCCAGTAGTAAAGGGGGCGCGGGCACTGAAGCTTTCTTT CASSKGGAGTEAFF
TRBJ2-2 NA NA TRBV2 TGTGCCAGCGCGGCCGACACCGGGGAGCTGTTTTTT CASAADTGELFF
TRBJ2-5 NA NA TRBV29-1 TGCAGCGTTGTAGGTTTCGGGGGTCACCAAGAGACCCAGTACTTC CSVVGFGGHQETQYF
TRBJ1-3 NA NA TRBV9 TGTGCCAGCAGCGTAAAAGGGCTACCGGGAGGAAACACCATATATTTT CASSVKGLPGGNTIYF
TRBJ1-2 NA once TRBV6-6 TGTGCCAGCAGTGACCGACAGGTCTATGGCTACACCTTC CASSDRQVYGYTF
TRBJ2-7 TRBD1 NA TRBV10-3 TGTGCCATCAGGACAGGGGGGAACTCCTACGAGCAGTACTTC CAIRTGGNSYEQYF
TRBJ1-3 TRBD1 NA TRBV30 TGTGCCTGGAGTCCGGGACAGGGTTACACCATATATTTT CAWSPGQGYTIYF
TRBJ2-7 TRBD1 NA TRBV5-4 TGTGCCAGCAGTTTCGGGACAGCCCTTTCCTACGAGCAGTACTTC CASSFGTALSYEQYF
TRBJ2-5 NA NA TRBV19 TGTGCCAGTAGTATTCCGGGAGAAGAGACCCAGTACTTC CASSIPGEETQYF
TRBJ2-5 NA NA TRBV12-3/TRBV12-4 TGTGCCAGCAGGGCCGACTCGATCCCGACCCAGTACTTC CASRADSIPTQYF
TRBJ2-5 NA NA TRBV29-1 TGCAGCGTCGCGGGGACAGACAGCGGGACCCAGTACTTC CSVAGTDSGTQYF
TRBJ2-3 TRBD1 NA TRBV27 TGTGCCACTTTCTCGCGGTGGGACAGGGGGCTGACTCCCACAGATACGCAGTATTTT CATFSRWDRGLTPTDTQYF
TRBJ2-1 TRBD2 once TRBV7-3 TGTGCCAGCAGCTTAGACAGGTGGTCCGGGAGGGCCGATGAGCAGTTCTTC CASSLDRWSGRADEQFF
TRBJ1-1 TRBD1 NA TRBV19 TGTGCCAGTAACCCTGGGACAGGGGGCGCAGGGACTGAAGCTTTCTTT CASNPGTGGAGTEAFF
TRBJ1-2 TRBD1 NA TRBV27 TGTGCCAGCAGTGTTAACAGGGGGCATGTCTACACCTTC CASSVNRGHVYTF
TRBJ1-2 NA few TRBV7-9 TGTGCCAGCAGTTTGACAGTCTCCGCCACTAACTATGGCTACACCTTC CASSLTVSATNYGYTF
TRBJ1-5 TRBD1 NA TRBV7-2 TGTGCCAGCAGCACGGACAGGGGGCCGGGCAATCAGCCCCAGCATTTT CASSTDRGPGNQPQHF
TRBJ2-7 TRBD1 once TRBV6-5 TGTGCCAGCAGTCCACAGGGGAAATCGAGCTACGAGCAGTACTTC CASSPQGKSSYEQYF
TRBJ2-3 NA NA TRBV19 TGTGCCAGTAGTTACCTTCGCGGTAGCGGACTCACAGATACGCAGTATTTT CASSYLRGSGLTDTQYF
TRBJ2-1 NA NA TRBV27 TGTGCCAGCACTAACAGGGTTACGGATGAGCAGTTCTTC CASTNRVTDEQFF
TRBJ2-3 TRBD2 NA TRBV4-3 TGCGCCAGCAGCCAAGAGCCGGGACTAGGATCAGATACGCAGTATTTT CASSQEPGLGSDTQYF
TRBJ2-7 TRBD1 NA TRBV6-5 TGTGCCAGCAGTTGGACAGGACCTACCTACGAGCAGTACTTC CASSWTGPTYEQYF
TRBJ1-1 NA NA TRBV11-2 TGTGCCAGCAGCTTAGGTGGGGGGGTCACTGAAGCTTTCTTT CASSLGGGVTEAFF
TRBJ2-4 NA NA TRBV9 TGTGCCAGCAGCGTAGAGGGGACACAGGAGGCTAAAGGCTCAAAAAACATTCAGTACTTC CASSVEGTQEAKGSKNIQYF
TRBJ1-2 TRBD1 few TRBV5-1 TGCGCCAGCGGCCCGGGACAGGGTAACTATGGCTACACCTTC CASGPGQGNYGYTF
TRBJ2-7 NA NA TRBV10-1 TGCGCCAGCAGTGGGAACAGGGTCGGGGAGCAGTACTTC CASSGNRVGEQYF
TRBJ1-1 NA NA TRBV5-6 TGTGCCAGCAGCCCGTCAGGGTATCCTGAAGCTTTCTTT CASSPSGYPEAFF
TRBJ2-5 TRBD2 NA TRBV4-2 TGTGCCAGCAGCCAAGACAGGACTAGCGGGGTAAGGTACCAAGAGACCCAGTACTTC CASSQDRTSGVRYQETQYF
TRBJ2-7 NA NA TRBV28 TGTGCCAGCAGCCGCTTGGGGACAAACTACGAGCAGTACTTC CASSRLGTNYEQYF
TRBJ2-7 TRBD2 NA TRBV5-1 TGCGCCAGCACGTCTTCGTCCACTAGCGGTTTAGAGCAGTACTTC CASTSSSTSGLEQYF
TRBJ1-6 NA NA TRBV14 TGTGCCAGCAGCCAAGAACGCGGTGATTCACCCCTCCACTTT CASSQERGDSPLHF
TRBJ2-3 TRBD2 NA TRBV19 TGTGCCAGTAGTGACAGGACTAGCGGGGGGTCAGATACGCAGTATTTT CASSDRTSGGSDTQYF
TRBJ2-5 TRBD2 NA TRBV7-2 TGTGCCAGCAGCTTAACTAGCGGGGGGGCCGAGACCCAGTACTTC CASSLTSGGAETQYF
TRBJ1-5 NA NA TRBV9 TGTGCCAGCAGCGTAGGTAGCGGGAGCAATCAGCCCCAGCATTTT CASSVGSGSNQPQHF
TRBJ2-3 NA NA TRBV2 TGTGCCAGCAGGGTAAAGGGGTCAGATACGCAGTATTTT CASRVKGSDTQYF
TRBJ1-6 NA once TRBV9 TGTGCCAGCAGCTTCACAAGTCTCGGGATTAATTCACCCCTCCACTTT CASSFTSLGINSPLHF
TRBJ2-3 TRBD1 NA TRBV4-2 TGTGCCAGCAGCCAAAGACAGGGGGTACTGGCAGATACGCAGTATTTT CASSQRQGVLADTQYF